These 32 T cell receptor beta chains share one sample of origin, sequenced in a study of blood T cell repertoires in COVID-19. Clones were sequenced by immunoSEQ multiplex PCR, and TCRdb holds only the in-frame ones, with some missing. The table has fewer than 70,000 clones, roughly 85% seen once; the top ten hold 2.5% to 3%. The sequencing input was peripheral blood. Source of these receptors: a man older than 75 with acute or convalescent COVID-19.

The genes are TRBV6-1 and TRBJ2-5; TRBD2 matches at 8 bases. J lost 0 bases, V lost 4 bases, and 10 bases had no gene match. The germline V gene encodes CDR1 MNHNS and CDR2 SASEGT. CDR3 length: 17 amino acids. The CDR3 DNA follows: TGTGCCAGCAGTGGACGGACCGGGACTAGGTACCAAGAGACCCAGTACTTC. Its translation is CASSGRTGTRYQETQYF.

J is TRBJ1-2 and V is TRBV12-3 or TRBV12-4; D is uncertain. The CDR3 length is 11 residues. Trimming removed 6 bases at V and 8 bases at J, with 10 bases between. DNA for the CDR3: TGTGCCAGCAGGCTAATGCGAGGCTACACCTTC. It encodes CASRLMRGYTF.

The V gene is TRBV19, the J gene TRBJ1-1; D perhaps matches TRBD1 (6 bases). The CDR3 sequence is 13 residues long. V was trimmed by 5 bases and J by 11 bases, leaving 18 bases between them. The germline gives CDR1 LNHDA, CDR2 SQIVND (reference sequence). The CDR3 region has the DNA TGTGCCAGTAGTCCCCCAGGGGCATGGGGTGCTTTCTTT. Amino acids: CASSPPGAWGAFF.

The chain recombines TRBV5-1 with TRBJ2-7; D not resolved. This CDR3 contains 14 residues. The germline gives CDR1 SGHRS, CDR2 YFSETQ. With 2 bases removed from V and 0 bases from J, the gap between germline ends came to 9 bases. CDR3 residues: CASSFDTSSYEQYF. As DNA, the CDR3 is TGCGCCAGCAGCTTCGACACGAGCTCCTACGAGCAGTACTTC.

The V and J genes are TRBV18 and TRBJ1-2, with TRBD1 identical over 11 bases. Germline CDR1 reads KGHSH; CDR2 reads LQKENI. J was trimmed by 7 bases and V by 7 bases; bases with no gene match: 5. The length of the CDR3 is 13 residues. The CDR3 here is CASFGDRGSGYTF. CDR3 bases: TGTGCCAGCTTCGGGGACAGGGGGTCTGGCTACACCTTC. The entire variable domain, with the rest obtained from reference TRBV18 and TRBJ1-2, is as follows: NAGVMQNPRHLVRRRGQEARLRCSPMKGHSHVYWYRQLPEEGLKFMVYLQKENIIDESGMPKERFSAEFPKEGPSILRIQQVVRGDSAAYFCASFGDRGSGYTFGSGTRLTVV.

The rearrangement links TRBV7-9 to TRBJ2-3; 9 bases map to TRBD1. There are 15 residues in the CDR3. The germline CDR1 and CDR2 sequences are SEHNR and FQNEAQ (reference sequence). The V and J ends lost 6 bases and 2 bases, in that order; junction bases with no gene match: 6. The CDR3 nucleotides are TGTGCCAGCAGTTCGGGACAGGGCCTCACAGATACGCAGTATTTT. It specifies CASSSGQGLTDTQYF.

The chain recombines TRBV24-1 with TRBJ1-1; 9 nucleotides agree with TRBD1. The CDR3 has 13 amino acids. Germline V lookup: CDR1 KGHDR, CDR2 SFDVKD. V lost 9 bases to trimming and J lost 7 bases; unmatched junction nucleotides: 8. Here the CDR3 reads CATRGQGLDEAFF. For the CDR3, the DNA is TGTGCCACCCGCGGACAGGGGCTCGATGAAGCTTTCTTT.

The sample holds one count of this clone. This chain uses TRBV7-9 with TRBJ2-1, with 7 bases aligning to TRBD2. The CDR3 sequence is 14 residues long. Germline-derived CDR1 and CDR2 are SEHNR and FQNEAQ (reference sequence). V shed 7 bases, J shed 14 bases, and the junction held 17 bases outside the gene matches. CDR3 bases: TGTGCCAGCAAAACCCAGGAGCGGGAAGGGGATAAGTTCTTC. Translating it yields CASKTQEREGDKFF.

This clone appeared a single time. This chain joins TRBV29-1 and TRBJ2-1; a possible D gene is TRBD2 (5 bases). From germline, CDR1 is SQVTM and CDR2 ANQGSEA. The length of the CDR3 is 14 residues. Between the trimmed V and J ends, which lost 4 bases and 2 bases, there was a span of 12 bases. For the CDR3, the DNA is TGCAGCGTTGTTGGTTTAGCGACCTACAATGAGCAGTTCTTC. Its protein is CSVVGLATYNEQFF.

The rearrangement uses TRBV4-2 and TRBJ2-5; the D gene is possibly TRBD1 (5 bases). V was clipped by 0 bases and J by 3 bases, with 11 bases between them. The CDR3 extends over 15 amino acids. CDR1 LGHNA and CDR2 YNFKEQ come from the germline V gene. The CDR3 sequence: CASSQDWGWEETQYF. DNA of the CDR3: TGTGCCAGCAGCCAAGATTGGGGCTGGGAAGAGACCCAGTACTTC.

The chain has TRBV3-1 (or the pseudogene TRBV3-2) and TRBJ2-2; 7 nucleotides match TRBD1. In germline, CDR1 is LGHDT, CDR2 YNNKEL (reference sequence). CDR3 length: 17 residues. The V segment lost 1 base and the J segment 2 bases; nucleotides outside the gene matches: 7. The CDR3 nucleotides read TGTGCCAGCAGCCAAGGCCGGGACAGCCTTAACACCGGGGAGCTGTTTTTT. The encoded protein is CASSQGRDSLNTGELFF.

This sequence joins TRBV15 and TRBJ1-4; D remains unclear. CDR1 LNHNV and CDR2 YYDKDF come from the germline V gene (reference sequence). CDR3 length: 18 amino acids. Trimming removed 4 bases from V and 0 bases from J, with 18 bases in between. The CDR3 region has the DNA TGTGCCACCAGCAACCCTAAACTAAGCAGTGCAACTAATGAAAAACTGTTTTTT. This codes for CATSNPKLSSATNEKLFF.

The CDR3 nucleotides are TGTGCCAGCAGTAAACTAGACGCCTACGAGCAGTACTTC. This encodes CASSKLDAYEQYF. The gene calls are TRBV27 and TRBJ2-7, with TRBD2 as a possible D gene (5 bases). V was cut by 5 bases and J by 2 bases, with 10 bases left in between. This CDR3 spans 13 amino acids. CDR1 is MNHEY, CDR2 SMNVEV, per germline (reference sequence).

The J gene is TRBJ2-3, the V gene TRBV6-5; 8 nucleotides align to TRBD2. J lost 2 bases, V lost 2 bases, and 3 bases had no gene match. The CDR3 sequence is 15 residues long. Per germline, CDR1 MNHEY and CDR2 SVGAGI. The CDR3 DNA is TGTGCCAGCAGTTACAGCGGGAGCACCACAGATACGCAGTATTTT. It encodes CASSYSGSTTDTQYF.

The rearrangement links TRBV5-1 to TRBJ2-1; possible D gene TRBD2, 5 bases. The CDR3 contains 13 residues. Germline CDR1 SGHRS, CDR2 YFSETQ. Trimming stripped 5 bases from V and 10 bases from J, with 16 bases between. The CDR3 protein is CASREMGDSEQFF. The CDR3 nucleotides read TGCGCCAGCAGGGAAATGGGAGACTCAGAGCAGTTCTTC.

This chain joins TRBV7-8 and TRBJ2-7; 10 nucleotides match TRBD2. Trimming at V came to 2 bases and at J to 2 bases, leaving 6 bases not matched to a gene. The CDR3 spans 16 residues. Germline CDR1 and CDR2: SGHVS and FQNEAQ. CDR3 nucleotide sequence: TGTGCCAGCAGCTTAAGATTAGCGGGGGGTCCCTACGAGCAGTACTTC. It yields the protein CASSLRLAGGPYEQYF.

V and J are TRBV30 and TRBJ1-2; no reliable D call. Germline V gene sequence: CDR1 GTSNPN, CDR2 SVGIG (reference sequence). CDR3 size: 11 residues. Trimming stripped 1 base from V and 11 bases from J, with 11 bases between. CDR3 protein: CAWSDIIRYTF. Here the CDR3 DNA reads TGTGCCTGGAGTGATATTATTCGGTACACCTTC. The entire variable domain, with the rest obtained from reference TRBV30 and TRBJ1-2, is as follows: SQTIHQWPATLVQPVGSPLSLECTVEGTSNPNLYWYRQAAGRGLQLLFYSVGIGQISSEVPQNLSASRPQDRQFILSSKKLLLSDSGFYLCAWSDIIRYTFGSGTRLTVV.

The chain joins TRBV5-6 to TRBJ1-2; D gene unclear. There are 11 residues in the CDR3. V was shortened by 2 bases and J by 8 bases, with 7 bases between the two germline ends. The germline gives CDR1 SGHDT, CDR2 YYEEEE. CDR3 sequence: CASSFSTGYTF. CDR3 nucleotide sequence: TGTGCCAGCAGCTTTTCCACAGGCTACACCTTC. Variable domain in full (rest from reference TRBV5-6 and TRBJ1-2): DAGVTQSPTHLIKTRGQQVTLRCSPKSGHDTVSWYQQALGQGPQFIFQYYEEEERQRGNFPDRFSGHQFPNYSSELNVNALLLGDSALYLCASSFSTGYTFGSGTRLTVV.

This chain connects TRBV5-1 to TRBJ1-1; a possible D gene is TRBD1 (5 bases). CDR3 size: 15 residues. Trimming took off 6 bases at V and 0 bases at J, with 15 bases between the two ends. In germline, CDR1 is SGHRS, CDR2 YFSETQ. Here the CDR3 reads CASNVQGNLNTEAFF. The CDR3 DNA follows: TGCGCCAGCAACGTCCAGGGTAATTTGAACACTGAAGCTTTCTTT.

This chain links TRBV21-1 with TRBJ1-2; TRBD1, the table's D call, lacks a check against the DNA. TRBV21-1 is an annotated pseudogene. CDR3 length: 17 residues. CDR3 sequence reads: CASSKEGQGRVNYGYTF. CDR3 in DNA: TGTGCCAGCAGCAAAGAAGGACAGGGGCGTGTTAACTATGGCTACACCTTC.

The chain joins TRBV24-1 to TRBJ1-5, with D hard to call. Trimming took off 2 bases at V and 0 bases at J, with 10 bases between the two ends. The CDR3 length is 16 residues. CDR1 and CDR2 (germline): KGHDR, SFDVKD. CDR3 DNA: TGTGCCACCAGTGATTCGAGGTTTTTTAGCAATCAGCCCCAGCATTTT. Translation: CATSDSRFFSNQPQHF.

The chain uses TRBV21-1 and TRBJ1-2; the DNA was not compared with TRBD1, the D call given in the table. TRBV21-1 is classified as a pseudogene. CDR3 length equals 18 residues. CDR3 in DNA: TGTGCCAGCAGCCATATATTCCCGGGACAGGGCCTCTACTATGGCTACACCTTC. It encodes CASSHIFPGQGLYYGYTF.

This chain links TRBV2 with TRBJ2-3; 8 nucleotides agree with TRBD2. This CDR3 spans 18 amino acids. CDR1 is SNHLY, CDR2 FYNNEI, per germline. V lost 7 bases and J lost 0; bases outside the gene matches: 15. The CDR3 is CASIGTYGRDQSTDTQYF. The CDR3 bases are TGTGCCAGCATTGGTACTTACGGGAGGGATCAAAGCACAGATACGCAGTATTTT.

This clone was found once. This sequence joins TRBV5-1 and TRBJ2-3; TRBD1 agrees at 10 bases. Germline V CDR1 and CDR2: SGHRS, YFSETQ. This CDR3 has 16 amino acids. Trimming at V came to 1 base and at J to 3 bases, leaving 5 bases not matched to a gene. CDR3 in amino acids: CASSLSVGQGTDTQYF. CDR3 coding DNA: TGCGCCAGCAGCTTGAGCGTGGGACAGGGGACAGATACGCAGTATTTT.

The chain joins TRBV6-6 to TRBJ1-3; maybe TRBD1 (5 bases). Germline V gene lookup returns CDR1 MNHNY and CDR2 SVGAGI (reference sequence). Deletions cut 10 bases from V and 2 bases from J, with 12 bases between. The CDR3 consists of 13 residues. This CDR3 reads CATSGGAGNTIYF. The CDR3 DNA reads TGTGCCACTTCCGGAGGGGCTGGAAACACCATATATTTT.

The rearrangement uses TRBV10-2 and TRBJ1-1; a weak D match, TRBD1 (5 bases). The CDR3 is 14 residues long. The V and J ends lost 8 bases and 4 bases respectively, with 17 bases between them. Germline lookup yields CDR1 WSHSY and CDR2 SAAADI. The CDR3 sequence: CASHRSDTGTEAFF. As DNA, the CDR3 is TGCGCCAGCCATCGCTCGGACACAGGCACTGAAGCTTTCTTT.

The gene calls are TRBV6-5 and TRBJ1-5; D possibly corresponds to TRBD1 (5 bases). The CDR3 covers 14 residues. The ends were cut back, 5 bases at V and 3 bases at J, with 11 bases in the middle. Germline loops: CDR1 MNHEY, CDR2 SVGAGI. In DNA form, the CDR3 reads TGTGCCAGCAGTCCTGGACACTTCAATCAGCCCCAGCATTTT. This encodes CASSPGHFNQPQHF.

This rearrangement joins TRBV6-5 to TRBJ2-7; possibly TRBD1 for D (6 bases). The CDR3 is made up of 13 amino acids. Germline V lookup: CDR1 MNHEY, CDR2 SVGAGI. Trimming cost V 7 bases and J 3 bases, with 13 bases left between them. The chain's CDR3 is CASIRTESYEQYF. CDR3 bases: TGTGCCAGCATTAGGACAGAAAGCTACGAGCAGTACTTC.

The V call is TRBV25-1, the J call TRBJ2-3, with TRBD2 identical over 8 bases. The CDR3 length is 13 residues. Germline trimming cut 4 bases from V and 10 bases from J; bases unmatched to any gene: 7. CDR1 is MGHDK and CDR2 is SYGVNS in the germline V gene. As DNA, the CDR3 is TGTGCCAGCAGTGCGACTAGCGCCGGTGCGCAGTATTTT. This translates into CASSATSAGAQYF.

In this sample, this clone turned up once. In DNA, the CDR3 is TGTGCCATCAATAGTAGGGACTCCTCTTTTTGGAACGAGCAGTACTTC. Amino acids: CAINSRDSSFWNEQYF. J is TRBJ2-7 and V is TRBV10-3; D possibly corresponds to TRBD2 (6 bases). CDR1 and CDR2 from the germline V gene are ENHRY and SYGVKD. Trimming left V 7 bases short and J 5 bases short, with 24 bases between. CDR3 size: 16 residues.

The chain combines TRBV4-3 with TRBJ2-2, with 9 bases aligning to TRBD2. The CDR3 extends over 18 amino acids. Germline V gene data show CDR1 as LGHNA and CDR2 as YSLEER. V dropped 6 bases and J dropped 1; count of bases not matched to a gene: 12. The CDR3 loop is CASRKDDFSGRNTGELFF. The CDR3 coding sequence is TGCGCCAGCAGGAAGGACGACTTTAGCGGGAGGAACACCGGGGAGCTGTTTTTT.

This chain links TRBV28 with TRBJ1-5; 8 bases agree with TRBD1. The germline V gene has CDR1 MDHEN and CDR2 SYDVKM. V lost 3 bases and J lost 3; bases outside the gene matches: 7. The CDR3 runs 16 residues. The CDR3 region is CASSFRGQALNQPQHF. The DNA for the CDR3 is TGTGCCAGCAGTTTTAGGGGACAGGCCCTCAATCAGCCCCAGCATTTT.